This is a list of T cell receptor beta chains from one sample in a study of Ad26.COV2.S vaccination and SARS-CoV-2 variants. Generated by immunoSEQ multiplex PCR, the TCRdb table keeps only in-frame clones and is missing some. The data hold about 350,000 clones, with less than 90% observed a single time. The sequencing used peripheral blood, collected in a trial of Ad26.COV2.S vaccine versus placebo. The receptors derive from a person aged 18-60 years who received the Ad26.COV2.S COVID-19 vaccine or a placebo. CDR3s include the opening cysteine and the closing phenylalanine or tryptophan. D genes are given only for firm matches. Clone sizes are given selectively: once, few, many, or a class where the clone is expanded.

TGTGCCAGCAGCTTGGTTGGAGGCACCTACGAGCAGTACTTC	CASSLVGGTYEQYF	TRBJ2-7	-	-	TRBV5-4
TGTGCCAGCTCACCCCCCTTCGGGAATCAGCCCCAGCATTTT	CASSPPFGNQPQHF	TRBJ1-5	-	-	TRBV18
TGTGCCAGCAGCCGCGACAGGGGGCCTGGCTACACCTTC	CASSRDRGPGYTF	TRBJ1-2	few	TRBD1	TRBV7-2
TGTGCCAGCAGCTTAGGTTCGGGACAGGCCCAGCATTTT	CASSLGSGQAQHF	TRBJ1-5	once	TRBD1	TRBV7-9
TGTGCCAGCAGCACTTACAATGAGCAGTTCTTC	CASSTYNEQFF	TRBJ2-1	-	-	TRBV9
TGTGCCAGCAGCTTAAGCGGGGCCTATAGGGTCGAAAAACTGTTTTTT	CASSLSGAYRVEKLFF	TRBJ1-4	-	-	TRBV7-6
TGTGCCAGTAGGGCCGGGACAGGGGGTTCACCCCTCCACTTT	CASRAGTGGSPLHF	TRBJ1-6	once	TRBD1	TRBV19
TGTGCCAGCAGCCAAGACCAACAGGGGATAAGCACTGAAGCTTTCTTT	CASSQDQQGISTEAFF	TRBJ1-1	-	TRBD1	TRBV14
TGTGCCAGCAGTTTTATCCCCCGGCCCCAGCATTTT	CASSFIPRPQHF	TRBJ1-5	-	-	TRBV28
TGTGCCAGCAGTGATAGGGTAGCAGGCGGGGCTTTCTTT	CASSDRVAGGAFF	TRBJ1-1	-	-	TRBV6-1
TGTGCCAGCAGCGTAGACGGGAGTGAGTACAATGAGCAGTTCTTC	CASSVDGSEYNEQFF	TRBJ2-1	-	-	TRBV9
TGCGCCAGCAGCTTGTCCACAGGGCCTCCGTTGGAGGAGCAGTACTTC	CASSLSTGPPLEEQYF	TRBJ2-7	-	-	TRBV5-1
TGTGCCTGGAGTGCCCTGGTCACAGATACGCAGTATTTT	CAWSALVTDTQYF	TRBJ2-3	-	-	TRBV30
TGCGCCAGCAGCTTCTCGGACCGGAACACTGAAGCTTTCTTT	CASSFSDRNTEAFF	TRBJ1-1	-	-	TRBV5-1
TGTGCCAGCAGTTTTTTTGGACTAGCGGGGTTATACAATGAGCAGTTCTTC	CASSFFGLAGLYNEQFF	TRBJ2-1	-	TRBD2	TRBV28
TGTGCCAGCAGCTTAGTAGGAGGTGAGCAGTTCTTC	CASSLVGGEQFF	TRBJ2-1	-	-	TRBV7-8
TGTGCCAGCAGCGTCCACAGGGACTCCGGGGAGCTGTTTTTT	CASSVHRDSGELFF	TRBJ2-2	-	-	TRBV7-3
TGTGCCAGTGGACCGACGGGACTAGCCCACAATGAGCAGTTCTTC	CASGPTGLAHNEQFF	TRBJ2-1	-	TRBD2	TRBV19
TGTGCCTGGAGTGCCCCCCGACTAAATTACTACGAGCAGTACTTC	CAWSAPRLNYYEQYF	TRBJ2-7	-	-	TRBV30
TGTGCCAGCAGTTGGACTAGCTCCTACGAGCAGTACTTC	CASSWTSSYEQYF	TRBJ2-7	-	TRBD2	TRBV6-2/TRBV6-3
TGTGCCAGTAGTAGCCCGTTCCAGGGGACCCTTTCCACTGAAGCTTTCTTT	CASSSPFQGTLSTEAFF	TRBJ1-1	-	-	TRBV19
TGTGCCAGCAGCACACCGGGACAGGGGTCCTACGAGCAGTACTTC	CASSTPGQGSYEQYF	TRBJ2-7	-	-	TRBV21-1
TGTGCCAGCAGTTACTCTCAGGGGGCGACTGGCTACACCTTC	CASSYSQGATGYTF	TRBJ1-2	-	TRBD1	TRBV6-6
TGTGCCAGCAGCTTAGATGTTAGCGGGATTGCCGGGGAGCTGTTTTTT	CASSLDVSGIAGELFF	TRBJ2-2	-	TRBD2	TRBV7-8
TGTGCCAGCAGTTCGGGACTAGCGGGAGCAGAGACCCAGTACTTC	CASSSGLAGAETQYF	TRBJ2-5	-	TRBD2	TRBV27
TGTGCCTGGAGTGTGGGCAGGGCCTCCTACAATGAGCAGTTCTTC	CAWSVGRASYNEQFF	TRBJ2-1	-	-	TRBV30
TGTGCCAGCAGCATCACAGCCGGGACTGGGAATGAGCAGTTCTTC	CASSITAGTGNEQFF	TRBJ2-1	-	-	TRBV7-9
TGTGCCAGCAGATCTCCCGGGACTACCTACGAGCAGTACTTC	CASRSPGTTYEQYF	TRBJ2-7	-	TRBD2	TRBV6-5
TGTGCCAGCAGTTACGGCCAGGGGGCGGGAGATACGCAGTATTTT	CASSYGQGAGDTQYF	TRBJ2-3	-	TRBD1	TRBV6-6
TGTGCCAGCTCACCACCCGTGGCGGTCCCGAACGACGTCTTC	CASSPPVAVPNDVF	TRBJ1-2	-	-	TRBV18
TGCGCCAGCAGAGACTTAGCGGGAGGATCTTATGAGCAGTTCTTC	CASRDLAGGSYEQFF	TRBJ2-1	once	TRBD2	TRBV5-1
TGTGCCAGTACCGGCTCCGGGTTGTGGAACTATGGCTACACCTTC	CASTGSGLWNYGYTF	TRBJ1-2	-	-	TRBV19
TGTGCCAGCTCACGGCAGGGGGCGAATTCACCCCTCCACTTT	CASSRQGANSPLHF	TRBJ1-6	-	TRBD1	TRBV18
TGTGCCAGCAGTTACTCAAGTCCATACGAGCAGTACTTC	CASSYSSPYEQYF	TRBJ2-7	-	-	TRBV6-2/TRBV6-3
TGCGCCAGCAGTGAGTCGACCGGGGTGGACTATGGCTACACCTTC	CASSESTGVDYGYTF	TRBJ1-2	-	-	TRBV10-2
TGTGCCAGCAGCCAAGATGGAGGTACGGTGGCCGAGCAGTACTTC	CASSQDGGTVAEQYF	TRBJ2-7	-	-	TRBV4-2
TGTGCCAGCAGTCTAGCGGGAGGGGGCAATGAGCAGTTCTTC	CASSLAGGGNEQFF	TRBJ2-1	-	TRBD2	TRBV7-3
TGTGCCAGCATCGGCCGGATCAACACTGAAGCTTTCTTT	CASIGRINTEAFF	TRBJ1-1	-	-	TRBV12-3/TRBV12-4
TGTGCCAGCAGTCCCGGGACGACCCCTAACAATGAGCAGTTCTTC	CASSPGTTPNNEQFF	TRBJ2-1	-	-	TRBV5-8
TGTGCCAGTAGTATGTGGACAGGGAACACCGGGGAGCTGTTTTTT	CASSMWTGNTGELFF	TRBJ2-2	-	TRBD1	TRBV19
TGTGCCAGCAGTGCGATGCCCGGGGGAGCCACTGAAGCTTTCTTT	CASSAMPGGATEAFF	TRBJ1-1	-	-	TRBV2
TGCGCCCAGGGAGACACTATGAGCAATCAGCCCCAGCATTTT	CAQGDTMSNQPQHF	TRBJ1-5	-	-	TRBV10-1
TGTGCCAGCAGCGTGCAAGGGGATCGGAATGAGCAGTTCTTC	CASSVQGDRNEQFF	TRBJ2-1	-	-	TRBV7-2
TGTGCCAGCAGCCAAGCCTTGGTCAGTTTGGATTCACCCCTCCACTTT	CASSQALVSLDSPLHF	TRBJ1-6	-	-	TRBV3-1/TRBV3-2
TGCGCCAGCAGACAGACCATGAACACTGAAGCTTTCTTT	CASRQTMNTEAFF	TRBJ1-1	-	-	TRBV5-1
TGTGCTAGCAGCTTAGGCGGGTCAACTAATGAAAAACTGTTTTTT	CASSLGGSTNEKLFF	TRBJ1-4	many	-	TRBV7-7
TGTGCCAGCAGTTTAGCCAGCGGGAGCTCCTACGAGCAGTACTTC	CASSLASGSSYEQYF	TRBJ2-7	-	TRBD2	TRBV27
TGTGCCAGCAGCGAAGGGACAGGCTTCGGCAGTCAGCCCCAGCATTTT	CASSEGTGFGSQPQHF	TRBJ1-5	-	TRBD1	TRBV9
TGTGCCAGCAGCTCTGGGCTGCCCGGTAACTATGGCTACACCTTC	CASSSGLPGNYGYTF	TRBJ1-2	-	-	TRBV27
TGTGCCAGTTCAACACAGGGTAATCAGCCCCAGCATTTT	CASSTQGNQPQHF	TRBJ1-5	-	-	TRBV19
TGCGCCAGCAGCTTGGCCACAGATACGCAGTATTTT	CASSLATDTQYF	TRBJ2-3	-	-	TRBV5-1
TGTGCCAGCAGCTTGATCCGGGGGGGCCTCTACGAGCAGTACTTC	CASSLIRGGLYEQYF	TRBJ2-7	-	TRBD2	TRBV7-2